This T cell receptor beta chain derives from a study of shared clonotypes between healthy human individuals. Germline CDR1 and CDR2: GTSNPN and SVGIG (reference sequence). V dropped 4 bases and J dropped 0 bases, with 9 bases sitting between them. The CDR3 consists of 13 residues. Only a few counts were recorded for this clone. Its antigen remains unidentified. Notes on the study in general: Only blood was sampled, and tissue TCR repertoires likely differ from blood ones.

Clones were sequenced by immunoSEQ multiplex PCR, and TCRdb holds only the in-frame ones, with some missing. The repertoire holds about 2.3 million clones, approximately 95% seen once, with 0.39% in the top ten. This TCR derives from a young man in good health. Some clones in this sample may be carry-over from other donors' samples. The J gene is TRBJ1-1, the V gene TRBV30; D is perhaps TRBD1 (5 bases). The sample comprised naive CD4+ T cells from PBMCs. The subset denotes: CD45RA+ positively selected. CDR3 nucleotide sequence: TGTGCCTGGACGAAGGGGATGAACACTGAAGCTTTCTTT. It specifies CAWTKGMNTEAFF.